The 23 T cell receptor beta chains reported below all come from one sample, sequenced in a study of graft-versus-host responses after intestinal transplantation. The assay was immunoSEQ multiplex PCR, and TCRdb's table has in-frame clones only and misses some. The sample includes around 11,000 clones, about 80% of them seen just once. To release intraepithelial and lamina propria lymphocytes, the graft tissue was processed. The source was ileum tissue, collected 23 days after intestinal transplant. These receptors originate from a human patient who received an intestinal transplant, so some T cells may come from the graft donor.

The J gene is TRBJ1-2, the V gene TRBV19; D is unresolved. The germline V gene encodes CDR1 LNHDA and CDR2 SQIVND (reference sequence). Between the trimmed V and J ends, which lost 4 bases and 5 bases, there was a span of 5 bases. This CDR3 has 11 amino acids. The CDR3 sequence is CASSTGYGYTF. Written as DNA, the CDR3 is TGTGCCAGTAGTACGGGATATGGCTACACCTTC.

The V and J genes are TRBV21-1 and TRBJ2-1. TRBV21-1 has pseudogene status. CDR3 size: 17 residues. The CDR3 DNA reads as TGTGCCAGCAGCAGATCGATGCTACACCATTCCGACAATGAGCAGTTCTTC. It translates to CASSRSMLHHSDNEQFF.

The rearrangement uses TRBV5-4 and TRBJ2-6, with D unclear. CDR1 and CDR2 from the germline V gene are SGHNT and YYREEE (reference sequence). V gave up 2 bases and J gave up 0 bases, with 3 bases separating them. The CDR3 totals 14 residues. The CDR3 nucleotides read TGTGCCAGCAGCTTTAACTCTGGGGCCAACGTCCTGACTTTC. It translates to CASSFNSGANVLTF.

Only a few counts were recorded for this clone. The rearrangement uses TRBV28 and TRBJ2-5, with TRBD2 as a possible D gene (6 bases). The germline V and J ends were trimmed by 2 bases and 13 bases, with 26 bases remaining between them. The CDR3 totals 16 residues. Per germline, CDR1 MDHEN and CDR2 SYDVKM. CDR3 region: CASSLESGLYAANWYF. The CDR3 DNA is TGTGCCAGCAGTTTAGAGTCGGGACTCTACGCGGCTAATTGGTACTTC.

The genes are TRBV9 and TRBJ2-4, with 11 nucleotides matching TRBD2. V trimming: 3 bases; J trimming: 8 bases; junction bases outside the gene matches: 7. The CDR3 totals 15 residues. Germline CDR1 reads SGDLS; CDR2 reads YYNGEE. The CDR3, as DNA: TGTGCCAGCAGCGATAGCGGGAGGGTGGGGGACATTCAGTACTTC. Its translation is CASSDSGRVGDIQYF. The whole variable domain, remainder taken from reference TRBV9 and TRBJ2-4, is DSGVTQTPKHLITATGQRVTLRCSPRSGDLSVYWYQQSLDQGLQFLIQYYNGEERAKGNILERFSAQQFPDLHSELNLSSLELGDSALYFCASSDSGRVGDIQYFGAGTRLSVL.

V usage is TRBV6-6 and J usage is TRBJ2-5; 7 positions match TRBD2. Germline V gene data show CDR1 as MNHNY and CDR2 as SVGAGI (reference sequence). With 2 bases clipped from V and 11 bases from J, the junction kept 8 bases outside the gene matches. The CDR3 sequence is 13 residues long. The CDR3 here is CASSYQRGPNQYF. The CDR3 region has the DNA TGTGCCAGCAGTTACCAGCGGGGCCCAAATCAGTACTTC.

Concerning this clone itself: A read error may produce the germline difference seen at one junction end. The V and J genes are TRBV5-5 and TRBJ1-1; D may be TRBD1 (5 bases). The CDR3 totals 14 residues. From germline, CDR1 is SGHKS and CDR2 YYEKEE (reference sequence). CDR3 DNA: TGTGCCAGAAGCTCGGGACGACTATTCACTGAAGCTTTCTTT. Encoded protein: CARSSGRLFTEAFF.

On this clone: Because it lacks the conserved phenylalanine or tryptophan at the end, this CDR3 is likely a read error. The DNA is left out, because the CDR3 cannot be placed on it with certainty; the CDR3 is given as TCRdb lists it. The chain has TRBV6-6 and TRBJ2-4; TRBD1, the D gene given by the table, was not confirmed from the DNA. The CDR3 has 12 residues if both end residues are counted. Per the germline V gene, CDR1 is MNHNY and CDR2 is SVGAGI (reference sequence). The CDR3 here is CASSYIITQAIL.

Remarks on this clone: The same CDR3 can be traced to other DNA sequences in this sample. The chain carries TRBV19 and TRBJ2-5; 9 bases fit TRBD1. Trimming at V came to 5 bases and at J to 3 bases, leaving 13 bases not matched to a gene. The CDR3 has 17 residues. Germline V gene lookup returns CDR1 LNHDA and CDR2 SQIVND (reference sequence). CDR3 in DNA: TGTGCCAGTAGTCTGCAGCCACAGGGGGCTGGGGAAGAGACCCAGTACTTC. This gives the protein CASSLQPQGAGEETQYF.

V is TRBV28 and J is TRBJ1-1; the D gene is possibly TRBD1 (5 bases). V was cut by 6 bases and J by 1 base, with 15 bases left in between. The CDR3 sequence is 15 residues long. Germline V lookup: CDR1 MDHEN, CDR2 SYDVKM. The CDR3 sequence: CASRGPRSGNTEAFF. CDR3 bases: TGTGCCAGCAGGGGGCCTAGAAGTGGGAACACTGAAGCTTTCTTT. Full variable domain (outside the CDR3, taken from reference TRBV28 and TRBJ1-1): DVKVTQSSRYLVKRTGEKVFLECVQDMDHENMFWYRQDPGLGLRLIYFSYDVKMKEKGDIPEGYSVSREKKERFSLILESASTNQTSMYLCASRGPRSGNTEAFFGQGTRLTVV.

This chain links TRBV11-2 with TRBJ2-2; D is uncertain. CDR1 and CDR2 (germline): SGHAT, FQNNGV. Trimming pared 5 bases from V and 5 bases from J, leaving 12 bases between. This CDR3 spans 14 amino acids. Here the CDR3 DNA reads TGTGCCAGCAGCCCCGGAAGCGTTACCGGGGAGCTGTTTTTT. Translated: CASSPGSVTGELFF.

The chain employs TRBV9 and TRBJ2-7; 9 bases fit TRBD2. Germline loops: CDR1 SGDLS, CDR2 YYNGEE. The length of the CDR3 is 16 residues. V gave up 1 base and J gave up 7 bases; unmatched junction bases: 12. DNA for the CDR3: TGTGCCAGCAGCGTAAACCCGGGACTAGCACTTCGTGAGCAGTACTTC. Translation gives CASSVNPGLALREQYF.

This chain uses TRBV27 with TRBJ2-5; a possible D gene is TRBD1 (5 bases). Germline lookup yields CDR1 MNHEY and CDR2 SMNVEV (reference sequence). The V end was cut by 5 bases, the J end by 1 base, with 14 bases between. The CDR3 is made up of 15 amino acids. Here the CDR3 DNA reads TGTGCCAGCAGTACCGTCGACAGTTTCCAAGAGACCCAGTACTTC. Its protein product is CASSTVDSFQETQYF.

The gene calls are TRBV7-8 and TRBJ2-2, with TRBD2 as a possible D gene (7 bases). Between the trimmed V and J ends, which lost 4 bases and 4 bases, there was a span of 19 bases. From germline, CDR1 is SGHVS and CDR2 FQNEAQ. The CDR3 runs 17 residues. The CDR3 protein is CASSSTKGGGGTGELFF. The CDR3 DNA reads TGTGCCAGCAGCTCTACAAAAGGGGGAGGGGGCACCGGGGAGCTGTTTTTT. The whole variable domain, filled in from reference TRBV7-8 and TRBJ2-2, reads GAGVSQSPRYKVAKRGQDVALRCDPISGHVSLFWYQQALGQGPEFLTYFQNEAQLDKSGLPSDRFFAERPEGSVSTLKIQRTQQEDSAVYLCASSSTKGGGGTGELFFGEGSRLTVL.

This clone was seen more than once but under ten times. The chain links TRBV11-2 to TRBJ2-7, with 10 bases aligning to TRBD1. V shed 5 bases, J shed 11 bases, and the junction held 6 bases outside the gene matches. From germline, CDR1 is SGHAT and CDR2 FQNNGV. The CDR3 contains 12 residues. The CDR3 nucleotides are TGTGCCAGCAGCCCGGGGACAGGGGTTGAGTACTTC. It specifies CASSPGTGVEYF.

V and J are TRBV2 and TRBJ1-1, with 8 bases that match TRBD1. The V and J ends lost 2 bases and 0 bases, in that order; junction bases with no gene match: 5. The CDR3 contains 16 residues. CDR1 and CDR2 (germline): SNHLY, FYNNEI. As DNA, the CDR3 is TGTGCCAGCAGTGAACCGGGACAGGTGCTGAACACTGAAGCTTTCTTT. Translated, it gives CASSEPGQVLNTEAFF.

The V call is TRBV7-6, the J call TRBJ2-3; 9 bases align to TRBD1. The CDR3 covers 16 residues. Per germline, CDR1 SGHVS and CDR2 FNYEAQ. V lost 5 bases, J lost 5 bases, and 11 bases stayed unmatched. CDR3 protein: CASSPARDRVLDTQYF. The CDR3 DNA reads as TGTGCCAGCAGCCCCGCCCGGGACAGGGTTCTAGATACGCAGTATTTT.

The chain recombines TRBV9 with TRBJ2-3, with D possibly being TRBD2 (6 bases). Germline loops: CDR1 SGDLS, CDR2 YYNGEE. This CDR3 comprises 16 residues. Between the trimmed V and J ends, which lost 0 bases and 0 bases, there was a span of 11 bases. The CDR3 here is CASSVGPSESTDTQYF. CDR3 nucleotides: TGTGCCAGCAGCGTAGGGCCTAGCGAGAGCACAGATACGCAGTATTTT.

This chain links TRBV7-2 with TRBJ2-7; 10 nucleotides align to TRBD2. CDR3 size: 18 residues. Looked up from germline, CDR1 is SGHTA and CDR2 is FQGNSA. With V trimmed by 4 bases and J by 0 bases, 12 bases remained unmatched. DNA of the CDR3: TGTGCCAGCAGCTATAAACTTTTAGCGGGAGGACTCTCCTACGAGCAGTACTTC. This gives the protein CASSYKLLAGGLSYEQYF.

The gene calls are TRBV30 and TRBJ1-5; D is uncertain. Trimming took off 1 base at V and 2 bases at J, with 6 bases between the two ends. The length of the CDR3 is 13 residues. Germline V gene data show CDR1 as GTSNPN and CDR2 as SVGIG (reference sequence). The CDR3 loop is CAWSGGGNQPQHF. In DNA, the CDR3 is TGTGCCTGGAGTGGAGGAGGCAATCAGCCCCAGCATTTT.

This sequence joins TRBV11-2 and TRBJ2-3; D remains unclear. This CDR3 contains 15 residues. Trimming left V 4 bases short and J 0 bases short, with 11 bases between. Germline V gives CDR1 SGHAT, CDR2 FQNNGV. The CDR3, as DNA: TGTGCCAGCAGCTCGCCTCGTGGGAGCACAGATACGCAGTATTTT. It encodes CASSSPRGSTDTQYF.

The CDR3 region has the DNA TGTGCCAGCAGTGAATTCCCCGGTGCGACGGACTACGAGCAGTACTTC. It yields the protein CASSEFPGATDYEQYF. The chain couples TRBV6-1 to TRBJ2-7; D call uncertain. The germline V gene encodes CDR1 MNHNS and CDR2 SASEGT. V lost 2 bases and J lost 3, with 17 bases in between. This CDR3 region has 16 residues.

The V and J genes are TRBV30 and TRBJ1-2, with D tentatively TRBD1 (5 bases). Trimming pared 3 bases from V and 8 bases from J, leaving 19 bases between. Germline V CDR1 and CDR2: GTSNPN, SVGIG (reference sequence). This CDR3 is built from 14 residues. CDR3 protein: CAWRRGRAPKGYTF. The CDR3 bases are TGTGCCTGGAGGAGGGGACGGGCCCCAAAAGGCTACACCTTC.